Below, 10 T cell receptor beta chains from the same sample are listed, as sequenced in a study of T cells in women clearing cervical HPV infection. Sequencing was performed with immunoSEQ multiplex PCR; in TCRdb, only in-frame clones are kept and a portion is missing. Its clone listing holds roughly 30,000 clones. What was sequenced was blood buffy coat. Receptors originate from a woman aged 18 to 75 with a cervical HPV16 infection that either progressed to CIN3+ or cleared (not recorded which).

On this clone itself: From the germline J gene comes the end of the CDR3, since the read stops 3 residues before it. This sequence joins TRBV30 and TRBJ1-6, with 8 positions matching TRBD1. Unmatched junction bases numbered 6, after V lost 5 bases and J lost 6 bases. This CDR3 has 14 residues. Per germline, CDR1 GTSNPN and CDR2 SVGIG (reference sequence). This chain's CDR3 is CAWGQGATNSPLHF. The part of the CDR3 DNA that was read is TGTGCCTGGGGACAGGGAGCTACTAATTCACCC.

A note on this clone: Sequencing ends 3 residues short of the CDR3 end; the germline J gene provides the rest. This chain connects TRBV7-8 to TRBJ1-2, with TRBD1 matching 12 bases. This CDR3 has 17 amino acids. V was clipped by 5 bases and J by 0 bases; unmatched bases: 7. CDR1 SGHVS and CDR2 FQNEAQ come from the germline V gene. The CDR3 bases that were read are TGTGCCAGCAGCAGCTCCGGGACAGGGGGCACTAACTATGGC. It specifies CASSSSGTGGTNYG. In full, the CDR3 reads CASSSSGTGGTNYGYTF.

To note about this clone: The read is 3 residues too short to cover the CDR3 end, so that end is filled in from the germline J gene. The same CDR3 also results from other DNA sequences found in this sample. J is TRBJ2-7 and V is TRBV30; 7 bases are shared with TRBD1. The CDR3 spans 14 residues. Germline CDR1 GTSNPN, CDR2 SVGIG (reference sequence). Trimming took 2 bases from V and 2 from J; bases not matched to a gene: 6. The sequenced CDR3 bases are TGTGCCTGGAGTCCCGGGACAGCTACCTACGAG. It encodes CAWSPGTATYE. The entire CDR3 protein is CAWSPGTATYEQYF.

Of note for this clone: The sequenced fragment ends 3 residues before the CDR3 boundary, so the rest is inferred from the germline J gene. The chain is built from TRBV7-3 and TRBJ2-3; the match to TRBD2 covers 7 bases. CDR3 size: 15 residues. Trimming removed 2 bases from V and 1 base from J; junction bases left unmatched: 3. CDR1 and CDR2 (germline): SGHTA, FQGTGA. CDR3 DNA (partial): TGTGCCAGCAGCTTAGCGGGGGTTGGCACAGATACG. This translates into CASSLAGVGTDT. The complete CDR3 sequence is CASSLAGVGTDTQYF.

Points on this clone: Sequencing ends 3 residues short of the CDR3 end; the germline J gene provides the rest. The chain uses TRBV7-3 and TRBJ2-2; D is possibly TRBD1 (5 bases). Germline loops: CDR1 SGHTA, CDR2 FQGTGA. V was clipped by 4 bases and J by 1 base, with 7 bases between them. This CDR3 region has 14 residues. The part of the CDR3 DNA that was read is TGTGCCAGCAGCTCCGGACAGAACACCGGGGAG. Its translation: CASSSGQNTGE. The CDR3, in full, reads CASSSGQNTGELFF.

On this clone: The read ends 3 residues shy of where the CDR3 ends; the end is completed using the germline J gene. This rearrangement joins TRBV20-1 to TRBJ1-2; 9 bases fit TRBD1. The junction had 15 bases not matched to a gene; V was cut back by 2 bases and J by 2 bases. CDR3 length: 18 residues. CDR1 and CDR2 from the germline V gene are DFQATT and SNEGSKA (reference sequence). The CDR3 spells CSARPRLPGQGPNYGYTF. CDR3 bases read: TGCAGTGCTAGACCACGCCTTCCTGGACAGGGGCCAAACTATGGC.

Details on this clone: The CDR3 end is not reached by the read, which stops 3 residues before it; the germline J gene fills it in. The genes are TRBV2 and TRBJ2-7; 8 nucleotides agree with TRBD1. Germline-derived CDR1 and CDR2 are SNHLY and FYNNEI. CDR3 length equals 13 residues. After removal of 8 bases from V and 4 bases from J, the junction contained 7 bases not matched to a gene. The sequenced part of the CDR3 DNA is TGTGCCAGCGGGGGACAGGTACCTTACGAG. It codes for CASGGQVPYE. In full, the CDR3 reads CASGGQVPYEQYF.

Details on this clone: The read is 3 residues too short to cover the CDR3 end, so that end is filled in from the germline J gene. This chain joins TRBV20-1 and TRBJ2-1; D gene uncertain. CDR3 size: 11 residues. The V end was cut by 2 bases, the J end by 9 bases, with 8 bases between. In germline, CDR1 is DFQATT, CDR2 SNEGSKA (reference sequence). The CDR3 reads CSARFYGEQFF. The sequenced CDR3 bases are TGCAGTGCTAGATTTTACGGTGAG.

Comment on this clone: The read ends 3 residues before the CDR3 terminus; that terminus is restored from the germline J gene. This chain links TRBV6-2 or TRBV6-3 with TRBJ2-3; TRBD2 matches at 13 bases. The CDR3 sequence is 17 residues long. Germline values: CDR1 MNHEY, CDR2 SVGEGT. CDR3 DNA (partial): TGTGCCAGCAGTTACTCCCGTCCCGGGACTAGCGGGGAGACG. Translation: CASSYSRPGTSGET. The entire CDR3 protein reads CASSYSRPGTSGETQYF.

A note on this clone: Read sequence stops 3 residues before the CDR3 end, and the germline J gene provides the missing end. This sequence joins TRBV7-3 and TRBJ1-1; 7 bases line up with TRBD1. Germline CDR1 SGHTA, CDR2 FQGTGA. CDR3 length: 16 amino acids. The trim removed 1 base at V and 0 bases at J, leaving 5 bases unmatched. The CDR3 bases that were read are TGTGCCAGCAGCTTAAAGGCAGGGGGAATGAACACTGAA. This encodes CASSLKAGGMNTE. In full, the CDR3 is CASSLKAGGMNTEAFF.